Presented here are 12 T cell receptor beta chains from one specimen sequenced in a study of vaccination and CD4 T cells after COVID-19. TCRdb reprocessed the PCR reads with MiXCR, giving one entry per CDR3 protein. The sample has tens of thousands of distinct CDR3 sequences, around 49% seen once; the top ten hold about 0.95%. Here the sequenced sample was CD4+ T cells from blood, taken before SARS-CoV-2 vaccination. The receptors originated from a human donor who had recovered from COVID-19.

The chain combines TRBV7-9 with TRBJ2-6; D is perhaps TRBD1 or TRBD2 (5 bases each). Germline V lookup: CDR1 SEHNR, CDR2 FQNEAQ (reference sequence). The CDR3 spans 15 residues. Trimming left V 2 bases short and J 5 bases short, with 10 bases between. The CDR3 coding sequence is TGTGCCAGCAGCTTACCCGGGGCCAGGGCCAACGTCCTGACTTTC. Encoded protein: CASSLPGARANVLTF.

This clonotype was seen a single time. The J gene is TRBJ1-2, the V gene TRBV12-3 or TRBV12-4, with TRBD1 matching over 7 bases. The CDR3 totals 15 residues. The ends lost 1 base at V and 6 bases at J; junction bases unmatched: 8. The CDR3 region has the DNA TGTGCCAGCAGTTTAGATCCTGGGACAGTCCATGGCTACACCTTC. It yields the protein CASSLDPGTVHGYTF.

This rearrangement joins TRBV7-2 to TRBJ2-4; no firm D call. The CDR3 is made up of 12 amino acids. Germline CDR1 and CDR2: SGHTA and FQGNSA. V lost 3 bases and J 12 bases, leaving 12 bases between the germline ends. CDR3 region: CASSFSGRPQYF. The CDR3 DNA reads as TGTGCCAGCAGCTTTTCAGGTAGACCTCAGTACTTC.

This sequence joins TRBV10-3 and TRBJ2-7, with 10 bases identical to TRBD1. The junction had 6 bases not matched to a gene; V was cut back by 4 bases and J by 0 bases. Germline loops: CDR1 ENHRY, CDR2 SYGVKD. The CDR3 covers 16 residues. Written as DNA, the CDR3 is TGTGCCATCAGTGGACAGGGGGCGATCAGCTCCTACGAGCAGTACTTC. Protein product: CAISGQGAISSYEQYF.

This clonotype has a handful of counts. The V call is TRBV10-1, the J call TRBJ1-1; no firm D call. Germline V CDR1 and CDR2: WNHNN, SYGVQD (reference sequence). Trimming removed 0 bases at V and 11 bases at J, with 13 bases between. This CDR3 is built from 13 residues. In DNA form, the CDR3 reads TGCGCCAGCAGTGAGTCGGGAATCAGTTGGGCTTTCTTT. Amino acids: CASSESGISWAFF.

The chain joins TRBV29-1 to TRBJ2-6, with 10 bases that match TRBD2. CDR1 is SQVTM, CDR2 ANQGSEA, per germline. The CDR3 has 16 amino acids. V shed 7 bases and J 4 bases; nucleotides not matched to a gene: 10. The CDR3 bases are TGCAGCGCCGGGTTAGCGGGAGGAACGGGGGCCAACGTCCTGACTTTC. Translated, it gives CSAGLAGGTGANVLTF.

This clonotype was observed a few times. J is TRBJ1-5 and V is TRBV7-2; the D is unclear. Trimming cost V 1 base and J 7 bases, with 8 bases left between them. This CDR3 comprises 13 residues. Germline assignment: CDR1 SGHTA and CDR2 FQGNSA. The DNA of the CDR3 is TGTGCCAGCAGCTTAGAAAAGGGCCAGCCCCAGCATTTT. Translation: CASSLEKGQPQHF.

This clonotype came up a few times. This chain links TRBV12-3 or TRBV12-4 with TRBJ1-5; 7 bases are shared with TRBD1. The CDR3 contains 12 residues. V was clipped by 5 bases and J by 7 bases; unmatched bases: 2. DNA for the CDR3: TGTGCCAGCAGTCGAGGGGGCCAGCCCCAGCATTTT. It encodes CASSRGGQPQHF.

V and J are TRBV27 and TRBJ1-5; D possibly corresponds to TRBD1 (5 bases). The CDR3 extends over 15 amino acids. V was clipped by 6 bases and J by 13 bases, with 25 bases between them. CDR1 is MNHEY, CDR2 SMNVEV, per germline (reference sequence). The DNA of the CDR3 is TGTGCCAGCAGCTTAACAGGTACCCCGGTGCCGGTTCAGCATTTT. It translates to CASSLTGTPVPVQHF.

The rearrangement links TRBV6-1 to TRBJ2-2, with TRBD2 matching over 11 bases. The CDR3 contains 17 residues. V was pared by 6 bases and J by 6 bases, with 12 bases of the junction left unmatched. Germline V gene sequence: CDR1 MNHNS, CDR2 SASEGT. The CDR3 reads CASSPTRLAGFPGELFF. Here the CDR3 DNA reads TGTGCCAGCAGCCCAACTCGACTAGCGGGGTTCCCCGGGGAGCTGTTTTTT.

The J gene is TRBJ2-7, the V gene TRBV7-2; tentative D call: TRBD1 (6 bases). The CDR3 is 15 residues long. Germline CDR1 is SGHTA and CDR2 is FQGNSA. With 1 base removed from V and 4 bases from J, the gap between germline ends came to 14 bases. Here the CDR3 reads CASSLVAGDTYEQYF. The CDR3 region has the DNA TGTGCCAGCAGCTTAGTTGCAGGGGACACGTACGAGCAGTACTTC.

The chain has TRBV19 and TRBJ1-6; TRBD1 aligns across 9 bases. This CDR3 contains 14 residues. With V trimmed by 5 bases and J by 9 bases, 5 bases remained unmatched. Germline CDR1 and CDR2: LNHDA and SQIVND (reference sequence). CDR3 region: CASSLQGATSPLHF. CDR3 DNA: TGTGCCAGTAGTCTACAGGGGGCGACTTCACCCCTCCACTTT.